The present T cell receptor beta chain was sequenced within a study of identical twins. All of the donors were Caucasians in good health. It was template switching that added a universal primer site, and there were unique molecular identifiers on the cDNA. TCRdb recomputed calls from the 5' RACE reads with MiXCR, one row per CDR3 protein. Here the sample spans nearly 200,000 distinct CDR3 sequences, about 15% being singletons. This CDR3 region has 13 residues. V lost 4 bases, J lost 4 bases, and 10 bases lay in between. In germline, CDR1 is MNHEY, CDR2 SVGAGI. Another study also made use of these data, one on T cells expressing NK-cell markers.

The chain joins TRBV6-5 to TRBJ1-1; possibly TRBD1 for D (5 bases). This clonotype was obtained from a woman in her late teens or twenties in good health. The sample consisted of CD8+ T cells sorted from blood. CDR3 in amino acids: CASSWPGSTEAFF. In DNA form, the CDR3 reads TGTGCCAGCAGTTGGCCAGGGTCCACTGAAGCTTTCTTT.